The rows below give T cell receptor beta chains drawn from one sample of a study of cytomegalovirus exposure and HLA in healthy donors. TCRdb keeps only in-frame clones here, not all; method: immunoSEQ multiplex PCR. This sample has 150,000 to 200,000 clones, with around 89% found just once. The sample was PBMCs. These receptors originate from a man aged 18-30 years in good health and CMV-seronegative. Both conserved end residues are part of each CDR3. The order of the fields is D gene, J gene, clone size, V gene, CDR3 protein, CDR3 DNA. A D gene is named only where the DNA matches it firmly. Clone size is not always given. Where it is, it says once, few, many or a class for expanded clones.

D gene: -; J gene: TRBJ2-7; clone size: -; V gene: TRBV6-5; CDR3 protein: CASSRFEGYEQYF; CDR3 DNA: TGTGCCAGCAGTAGGTTTGAGGGCTACGAGCAGTACTTC
D gene: -; J gene: TRBJ1-2; clone size: -; V gene: TRBV28; CDR3 protein: CASSFGAGESYGYTF; CDR3 DNA: TGTGCCAGCAGTTTCGGTGCGGGGGAGAGCTATGGCTACACCTTC
D gene: -; J gene: TRBJ2-5; clone size: -; V gene: TRBV29-1; CDR3 protein: CSVPSSEETQYF; CDR3 DNA: TGCAGCGTTCCGAGCTCCGAAGAGACCCAGTACTTC
D gene: -; J gene: TRBJ1-2; clone size: once; V gene: TRBV4-2; CDR3 protein: CASSQVADISYGYTF; CDR3 DNA: TGTGCCAGCAGCCAAGTAGCGGACATCTCCTATGGCTACACCTTC
D gene: -; J gene: TRBJ1-4; clone size: -; V gene: TRBV18; CDR3 protein: CASSLQQGNHEKLFF; CDR3 DNA: TGTGCCAGCTCACTCCAACAGGGTAACCATGAAAAACTGTTTTTT
D gene: -; J gene: TRBJ1-4; clone size: -; V gene: TRBV7-2; CDR3 protein: CASSRPGDGNEKLFF; CDR3 DNA: TGTGCCAGCAGCCGCCCGGGGGACGGTAATGAAAAACTGTTTTTT
D gene: TRBD1; J gene: TRBJ2-7; clone size: once; V gene: TRBV2; CDR3 protein: CASIIVTGAPYEQYF; CDR3 DNA: TGTGCCAGCATCATCGTAACAGGGGCCCCTTACGAGCAGTACTTC
D gene: TRBD2; J gene: TRBJ2-3; clone size: once; V gene: TRBV11-2; CDR3 protein: CASSDQGLAGDTQYF; CDR3 DNA: TGTGCCAGCAGCGACCAGGGACTAGCGGGAGATACGCAGTATTTT
D gene: -; J gene: TRBJ1-2; clone size: -; V gene: TRBV7-9; CDR3 protein: CASSPEAFSYGYTF; CDR3 DNA: TGTGCCAGCAGCCCCGAGGCATTCTCCTATGGCTACACCTTC
D gene: TRBD1; J gene: TRBJ2-7; clone size: -; V gene: TRBV18; CDR3 protein: CASSPGTGPTYEQYF; CDR3 DNA: TGTGCCAGCTCACCGGGGACAGGGCCGACCTACGAGCAGTACTTC
D gene: -; J gene: TRBJ2-7; clone size: -; V gene: TRBV7-9; CDR3 protein: CASSSGAGGSYEQYF; CDR3 DNA: TGTGCCAGCAGCTCGGGAGCAGGGGGATCCTACGAGCAGTACTTC
D gene: -; J gene: TRBJ1-2; clone size: once; V gene: TRBV27; CDR3 protein: CASSLTTGTLDYGYTF; CDR3 DNA: TGTGCCAGCAGTTTAACCACCGGGACACTTGACTATGGCTACACCTTC
D gene: TRBD2; J gene: TRBJ2-5; clone size: -; V gene: TRBV7-9; CDR3 protein: CASSSGTSGGTVQETQYF; CDR3 DNA: TGTGCCAGCAGCTCAGGGACTAGCGGGGGGACCGTTCAAGAGACCCAGTACTTC
D gene: TRBD2; J gene: TRBJ2-2; clone size: -; V gene: TRBV6-5; CDR3 protein: CASSGLAGASGELFF; CDR3 DNA: TGTGCCAGCAGTGGACTAGCGGGGGCTAGCGGGGAGCTGTTTTTT